This T cell receptor beta chain was sequenced during a study of CD8+CD57+ T cells in acquired aplastic anemia. Study-level information: Yields of DNA that came from sorted CD4+ and CD8+ cells averaged roughly 3.3 ug. Broader study findings: Some 29 shared CD8+ CDR3s appeared highly expressed within patients' immunodominant clones. No significant difference in CD8+ Simpson's diversity was found between patients and controls.

Between the trimmed V and J ends, which lost 1 base and 3 bases, there was a span of 10 bases. The length of the CDR3 is 14 residues. Germline CDR1 is LGHNA and CDR2 is YSLEER. Concerning this clonotype itself: Its antigen is undetermined.

All sequencing subjects had displayed CD8+CD57+ cell expansion on flow cytometry. The template for TCR beta VDJ and CDR3 sequence profiling was genomic DNA. Each CDR3 protein is one row after TCRdb ran MiXCR on the reads. The data show 150,000 to 200,000 distinct CDR3 sequences, around 50% seen once. J is TRBJ2-7 and V is TRBV4-3; possible D gene TRBD1, 5 bases. The TCR was taken from a human donor with aplastic anemia. Sequencing input: sorted CD4+, CD8+, or CD8+CD57+ T cells (not recorded which) from PBMCs. The CDR3 reads CASSQVQGNYEQYF. The CDR3, as DNA: TGCGCCAGCAGCCAAGTTCAGGGAAACTACGAGCAGTACTTC.